One sample yielded the 8 T cell receptor beta chains listed below, sequenced in a study of blood T cells in healthy people across ages. The second PCR ran roughly 6 to 11 cycles with a sample-barcoded 5' primer and J-beta primers. MiXCR was run by TCRdb on the 5' RACE reads, yielding one entry per CDR3 protein. The data hold 550,000 to 600,000 distinct CDR3 sequences, with under 55% observed a single time. The material sequenced was blood. Source of these receptors: a man of 80 years or more in good health.

The CDR3 DNA reads TGTGCCAGCAGCCCCACAGGGGGCCTCAATCAGCCCCAGCATTTT. The encoded protein is CASSPTGGLNQPQHF. The chain employs TRBV3-1 and TRBJ1-5; 9 nucleotides match TRBD1. This CDR3 comprises 15 residues. The germline V gene has CDR1 LGHDT and CDR2 YNNKEL (reference sequence). V was clipped by 4 bases and J by 3 bases; unmatched bases: 4.

A few counts support this clonotype. V is TRBV4-3 and J is TRBJ2-5; 16 nucleotides match TRBD2. Germline lookup yields CDR1 LGHNA and CDR2 YSLEER. V trimming: 4 bases; J trimming: 5 bases; junction bases outside the gene matches: 7. The length of the CDR3 is 17 residues. The CDR3 DNA reads as TGCGCCAGCAGCCCTGGGACTAGCGGGGGGGCTGGGGAGACCCAGTACTTC. This gives the protein CASSPGTSGGAGETQYF.

As for this clonotype: At one end, the junction sequence differs from germline, possibly due to a read error. CDR3 in amino acids: CSTRGTGGIVGANVLTF. Here the CDR3 DNA reads TGCAGTACTAGGGGAACAGGGGGCATCGTCGGGGCCAACGTCCTGACTTTC. The chain recombines TRBV20-1 with TRBJ2-6; 9 nucleotides agree with TRBD1. The germline V gene has CDR1 DFQATT and CDR2 SNEGSKA (reference sequence). The length of the CDR3 is 17 residues.

In nucleotides, the CDR3 is TGTGCCAGCAGTCCGAACGGCGACTTTCGAAGGCCCCTCCACTTT. It is translated as CASSPNGDFRRPLHF. J is TRBJ1-6 and V is TRBV5-5; D call uncertain. This CDR3 is built from 15 residues. Germline lookup yields CDR1 SGHKS and CDR2 YYEKEE (reference sequence). The V end lost 5 bases, the J end lost 13 bases, and 22 bases lay between the germline ends.

The chain carries TRBV20-1 and TRBJ1-1, with 11 bases fitting TRBD1. This CDR3 spans 16 amino acids. CDR1 and CDR2 from the germline V gene are DFQATT and SNEGSKA (reference sequence). V trimming: 8 bases; J trimming: 5 bases; junction bases outside the gene matches: 16. CDR3 sequence: CSTSFPGQGAVTEAFF. The CDR3 nucleotides read TGCAGTACGTCGTTCCCTGGACAGGGGGCGGTTACTGAAGCTTTCTTT.

The chain couples TRBV4-3 to TRBJ2-3, with D perhaps being TRBD1 or TRBD2 (5 bases each). Germline CDR1 reads LGHNA; CDR2 reads YSLEER. Trimming took off 1 base at V and 2 bases at J, with 13 bases between the two ends. The CDR3 covers 16 residues. The CDR3 nucleotides read TGCGCCAGCAGCCAAGGTTATACGGGGACCACAGATACGCAGTATTTT. It encodes CASSQGYTGTTDTQYF.

The chain carries TRBV2 and TRBJ1-5; TRBD1 is a possible D gene (5 bases). The CDR3 covers 16 residues. Trimming removed 1 base at V and 5 bases at J, with 15 bases between. Germline values: CDR1 SNHLY, CDR2 FYNNEI. This chain's CDR3 is CASSEVGREGYQPQHF. The CDR3 DNA is TGTGCCAGCAGTGAAGTGGGCAGGGAAGGCTATCAGCCCCAGCATTTT.

This clonotype occurred a few times. The J gene is TRBJ2-7, the V gene TRBV7-2, with 11 bases that match TRBD1. V dropped 5 bases and J dropped 9; count of bases not matched to a gene: 6. This CDR3 is 13 amino acids long. Germline values: CDR1 SGHTA, CDR2 FQGNSA. CDR3 DNA: TGTGCCAGCAGCACTGGGACAGGGGGTTCGCAGTACTTC. Translation gives CASSTGTGGSQYF. Full variable domain (rest looked up from reference TRBV7-2 and TRBJ2-7): GAGVSQSPSNKVTEKGKDVELRCDPISGHTALYWYRQSLGQGLEFLIYFQGNSAPDKSGLPSDRFSAERTGGSVSTLTIQRTQQEDSAVYLCASSTGTGGSQYFGPGTRLTVT.